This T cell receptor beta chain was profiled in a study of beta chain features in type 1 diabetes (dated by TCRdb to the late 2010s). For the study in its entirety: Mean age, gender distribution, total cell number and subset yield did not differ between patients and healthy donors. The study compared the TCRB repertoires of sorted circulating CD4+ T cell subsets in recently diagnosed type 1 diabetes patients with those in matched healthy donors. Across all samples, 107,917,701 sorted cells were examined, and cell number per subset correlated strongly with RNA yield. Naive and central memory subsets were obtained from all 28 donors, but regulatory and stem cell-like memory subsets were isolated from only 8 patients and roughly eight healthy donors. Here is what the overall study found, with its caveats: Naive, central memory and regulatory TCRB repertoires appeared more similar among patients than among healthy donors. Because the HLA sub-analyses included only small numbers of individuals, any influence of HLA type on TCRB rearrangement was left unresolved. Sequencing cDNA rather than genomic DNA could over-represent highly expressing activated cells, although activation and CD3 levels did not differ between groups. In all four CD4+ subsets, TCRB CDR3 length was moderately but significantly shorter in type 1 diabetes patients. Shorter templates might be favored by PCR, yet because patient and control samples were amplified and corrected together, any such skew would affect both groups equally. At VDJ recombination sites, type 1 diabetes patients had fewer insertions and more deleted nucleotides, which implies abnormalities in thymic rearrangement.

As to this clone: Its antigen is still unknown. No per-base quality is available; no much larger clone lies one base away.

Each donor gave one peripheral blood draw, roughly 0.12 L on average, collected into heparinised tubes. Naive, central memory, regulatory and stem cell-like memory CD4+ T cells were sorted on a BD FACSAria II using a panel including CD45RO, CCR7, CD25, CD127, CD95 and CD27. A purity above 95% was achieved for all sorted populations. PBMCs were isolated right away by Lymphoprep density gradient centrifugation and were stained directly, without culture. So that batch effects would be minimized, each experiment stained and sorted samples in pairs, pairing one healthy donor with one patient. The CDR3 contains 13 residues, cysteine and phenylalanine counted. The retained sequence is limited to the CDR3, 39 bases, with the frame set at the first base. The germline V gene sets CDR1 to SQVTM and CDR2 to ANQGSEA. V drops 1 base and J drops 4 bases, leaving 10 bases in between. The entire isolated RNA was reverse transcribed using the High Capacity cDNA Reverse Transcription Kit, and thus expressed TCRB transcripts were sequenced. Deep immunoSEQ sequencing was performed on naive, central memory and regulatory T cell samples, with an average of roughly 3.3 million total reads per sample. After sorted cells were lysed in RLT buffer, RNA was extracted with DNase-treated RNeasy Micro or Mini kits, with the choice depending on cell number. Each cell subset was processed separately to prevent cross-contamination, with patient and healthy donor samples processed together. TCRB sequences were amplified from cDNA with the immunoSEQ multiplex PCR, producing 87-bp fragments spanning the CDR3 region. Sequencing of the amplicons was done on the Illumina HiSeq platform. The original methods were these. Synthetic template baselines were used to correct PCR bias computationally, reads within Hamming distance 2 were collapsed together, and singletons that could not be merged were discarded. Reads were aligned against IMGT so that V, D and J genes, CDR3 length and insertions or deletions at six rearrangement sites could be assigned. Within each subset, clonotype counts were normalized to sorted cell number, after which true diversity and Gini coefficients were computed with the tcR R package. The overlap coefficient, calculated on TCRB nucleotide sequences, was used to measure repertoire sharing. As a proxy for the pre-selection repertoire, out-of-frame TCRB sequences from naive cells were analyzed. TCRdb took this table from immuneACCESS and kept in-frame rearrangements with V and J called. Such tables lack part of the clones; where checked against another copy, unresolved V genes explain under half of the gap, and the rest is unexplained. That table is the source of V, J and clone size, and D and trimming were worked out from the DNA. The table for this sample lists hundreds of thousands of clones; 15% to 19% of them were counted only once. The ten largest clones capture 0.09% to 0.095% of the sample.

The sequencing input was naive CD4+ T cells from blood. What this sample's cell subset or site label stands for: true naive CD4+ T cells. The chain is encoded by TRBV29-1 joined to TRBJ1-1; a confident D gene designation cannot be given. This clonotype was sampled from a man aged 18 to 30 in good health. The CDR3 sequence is CSVEGSAGTEAFF. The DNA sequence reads TGCAGCGTTGAAGGCAGCGCTGGCACTGAAGCTTTCTTT.